Listed below are T cell receptor beta chains from one sample, sequenced in a study of control samples from healthy donors and cancer patients. The assay was immunoSEQ multiplex PCR, and TCRdb's table has in-frame clones only and misses some. The sample includes 96,000 or so clones, approximately 93% of them seen just once. Material: blood. The receptors here all came from a man between 18 and 29 years old in good health. Each CDR3 is given with its conserved first and last residue. The D gene is left open where the match is weak. For some rows the clone size is stated as once, few or many, or as a class when expanded; others skip it.

J gene,D gene,clone size,V gene,CDR3 DNA,CDR3 protein
TRBJ2-7,-,-,TRBV19,TGTGCCAGTAGTATAGTTTTTGGCAGGGTAAACGAGCAGTACTTC,CASSIVFGRVNEQYF
TRBJ2-5,-,-,TRBV4-2,TGTGCCAGCAGTCAAACAGGTCAGGAGACCCAGTACTTC,CASSQTGQETQYF
TRBJ1-5,-,once,TRBV18,TGTGCCAGCTCACCAGCGGGAAAGGAGAGGCAGCCCCAGCATTTT,CASSPAGKERQPQHF
TRBJ1-3,-,-,TRBV5-1,TGCGCCAGCAGCTTGGCCCCCATTACAGCCTCTGGAAACACCATATATTTT,CASSLAPITASGNTIYF
TRBJ2-3,-,few,TRBV6-6,TGTGCCAGCCTCGCCGGAGATACGCAGTATTTT,CASLAGDTQYF
TRBJ2-3,-,-,TRBV27,TGTGCCAGCAGTCCCTCCGCAGGGGTCGGTACGCAGTATTTT,CASSPSAGVGTQYF
TRBJ2-1,TRBD1,-,TRBV7-9,TGTGCCAGCAGCCCAGAGGACAGGGCCTACAATGAGCAGTTCTTC,CASSPEDRAYNEQFF
TRBJ1-2,-,-,TRBV25-1,TGTGCCAGCAGTGAGGGACTGGGGAACTATGGCTACACCTTC,CASSEGLGNYGYTF
TRBJ1-1,-,-,TRBV12-3/TRBV12-4,TGTGCCAGCAGCCTGGGGGGGGACACTGAAGCTTTCTTT,CASSLGGDTEAFF
TRBJ1-1,-,-,TRBV6-5,TGTGCCAGCCTGAGGCTTCTGGGCACTGAAGCTTTCTTT,CASLRLLGTEAFF
TRBJ1-2,TRBD1,-,TRBV4-1,TGCGCCAGCAGCCAAGGAGTCCTCTCGGGGACAGGGAATCCCCGGGGCTACACCTTC,CASSQGVLSGTGNPRGYTF
TRBJ2-1,TRBD2,-,TRBV4-1,TGCGCCAGCAGCCTCGGGACTATTAGCTCCTACAATGAGCAGTTCTTC,CASSLGTISSYNEQFF
TRBJ1-1,-,-,TRBV2,TGTGCCAGCAGGACGCAGACGAACACTGAAGCTTTCTTT,CASRTQTNTEAFF
TRBJ1-3,-,-,TRBV5-1,TGCGCCAGCAGCTCCGGGACCACGTCCTCTGGAAACACCATATATTTT,CASSSGTTSSGNTIYF
TRBJ1-1,-,-,TRBV29-1,TGCAGCGTTGTTCGGGGGGCCTTCGCTGAAGCTTTCTTT,CSVVRGAFAEAFF
TRBJ2-1,TRBD2,-,TRBV6-4,TGTGCCAGCAGCCTAGCGGGAGGAATAGCATACAATGAGCAGTTCTTC,CASSLAGGIAYNEQFF
TRBJ2-6,-,-,TRBV19,TGTGCCAGTAGTATAGGACTGGTTAGCTCTGGGGCCAACGTCCTGACTTTC,CASSIGLVSSGANVLTF
TRBJ2-7,-,-,TRBV2,TGTGCCAGCGGTCGACAGGAGGGAAACTTC,CASGRQEGNF
TRBJ1-1,TRBD1,-,TRBV18,TGTGCCAGCTCACGAAGGACAGGCGGGGATGATGAAGCTTTCTTT,CASSRRTGGDDEAFF
TRBJ2-3,TRBD2,-,TRBV10-1,TGCGCCAGCAGTGGGGGACTAGCGATACCAGATACGCAGTATTTT,CASSGGLAIPDTQYF
TRBJ1-1,TRBD1,-,TRBV28,TGTGCCAGCAGGGGGACAGGGGGCGCTAACACTGAAGCTTTCTTT,CASRGTGGANTEAFF
TRBJ2-3,TRBD1,-,TRBV27,TGTGCCAGCAGTACTATCAGTACGGGACAGGAGAAAGATACGCAGTATTTT,CASSTISTGQEKDTQYF
TRBJ1-1,-,-,TRBV18,TGTGCCAGCTCACCAAGGCAAGGGGAGAACACTGAAGCTTTCTTT,CASSPRQGENTEAFF
TRBJ2-5,-,-,TRBV18,TGTGCCAGCTCACCACCGGGCAGCCAAGAGACCCAGTACTTC,CASSPPGSQETQYF
TRBJ2-3,-,-,TRBV13,TGTGCCAGCAGCCAGCTTAGCACAGATACGCAGTATTTT,CASSQLSTDTQYF
TRBJ2-7,TRBD1,-,TRBV29-1,TGCAGCGTTCATAGCAGGGACAGGGGTTACGAGCAGTACTTC,CSVHSRDRGYEQYF
TRBJ1-2,-,-,TRBV28,TGTGCCAGCAGCTACAATCAGCATCCCGGCTACACCTTC,CASSYNQHPGYTF
TRBJ2-1,-,-,TRBV18,TGTGCCAGCTCACCCGCGGGCGGCTCATACAATGAGCAGTTCTTC,CASSPAGGSYNEQFF
TRBJ2-2,-,-,TRBV5-6,TGTGCCAGCAGCACGAGCCCCCCCGGGGAGCTGTTTTTT,CASSTSPPGELFF
TRBJ2-7,-,-,TRBV7-9,TGTGCCAGCAGCTTAGAACCCCTCTCCTCCTACGAGCAGTACTTC,CASSLEPLSSYEQYF
TRBJ1-4,TRBD1,few,TRBV19,TGTGCCAGTAGTATGGGACAGGGTTATGAAAAACTGTTTTTT,CASSMGQGYEKLFF
TRBJ1-1,-,once,TRBV7-9,TGTGCCAGCAGCTTAGTATCAGAGGGGGCTGAAGCTTTCTTT,CASSLVSEGAEAFF
TRBJ1-1,-,-,TRBV6-4,TGTGCCAGCAGTGACTCCAGAGGGGAAGCTTTCTTT,CASSDSRGEAFF
TRBJ1-3,-,-,TRBV10-3,TGTGCCATCAGTGACGTCGAACAGGTTGGAAACACCATATATTTT,CAISDVEQVGNTIYF
TRBJ2-2,-,-,TRBV27,TGTGCCAGCAGTTTATTTGGGAACACCGGGGAGCTGTTTTTT,CASSLFGNTGELFF
TRBJ2-1,-,-,TRBV18,TGTGCCAGCTCACCACTGGCAGGTCTCAATGAGCAGTTCTTC,CASSPLAGLNEQFF
TRBJ2-5,TRBD2,once,TRBV30,TGTGCCTGGATGGAACTAGCGGCTGAGACCCAGTACTTC,CAWMELAAETQYF
TRBJ1-5,-,-,TRBV21-1,TGTGCCAGCAGCCCCTGGGTATGCTGGATAGGTCAGCCCCAGCATTTT,CASSPWVCWIGQPQHF
TRBJ1-3,-,-,TRBV9,TGTGCCAGCACTGACTACGGTTCTGGAAACACCATATATTTT,CASTDYGSGNTIYF
TRBJ2-3,-,-,TRBV24-1,TGTGCCATCGACGCGTCAGAGGATCTCACAGATACGCAGTATTTT,CAIDASEDLTDTQYF
TRBJ2-7,-,-,TRBV3-1/TRBV3-2,TGTGCCAGCAGCCCCGGGTCGCCGGGGAGCGAGCAGTACTTC,CASSPGSPGSEQYF
TRBJ1-5,-,-,TRBV7-2,TGTGCCAGCAGCCGGGGGGGAGCTGAGAATAGCAATCAGCCCCAGCATTTT,CASSRGGAENSNQPQHF
TRBJ1-2,-,-,TRBV5-1,TGCGCCAGCAGCTTGGGAGCAGGGGAGAGGATATCAGGCTACACCTTC,CASSLGAGERISGYTF
TRBJ2-3,-,-,TRBV6-1,TGTGCCAGCAGTGAAGTTAGTGGCACAGATACGCAGTATTTT,CASSEVSGTDTQYF
TRBJ2-1,-,once,TRBV6-2/TRBV6-3,TGTGCCAGCAGTTTTTCGAACAATGAGCAGTTCTTC,CASSFSNNEQFF
TRBJ1-2,-,few,TRBV29-1,TGCAGCGCCTATGACAGACTAAACTATGGCTACACCTTC,CSAYDRLNYGYTF
TRBJ1-2,-,-,TRBV4-1,TGCGCCAGCAGCCAAGAGAGACAGGACCCTAACTATGGCTACACCTTC,CASSQERQDPNYGYTF
TRBJ1-3,-,-,TRBV3-1/TRBV3-2,TGTGCCAGCAGCCAAGAGTACCCCCGGAACTCTGGAAACACCATATATTTT,CASSQEYPRNSGNTIYF
TRBJ1-5,TRBD1,-,TRBV30,TGTGCCTGGAGTGCCGGGACAGGGGGCTTTAGCAATCAGCCCCAGCATTTT,CAWSAGTGGFSNQPQHF
TRBJ1-3,-,-,TRBV14,TGTGCCAGCAGCCTAACCATTGGAAACACCATATATTTT,CASSLTIGNTIYF
TRBJ1-1,TRBD1,-,TRBV11-1,TGTGCCAGCAGCTTAGCAAGGACAGGGGAGAACACTGAAGCTTTCTTT,CASSLARTGENTEAFF
TRBJ1-1,-,-,TRBV30,TGTGCCTGGAGCGCGGACGAAGACACTGAAGCTTTCTTT,CAWSADEDTEAFF
TRBJ1-2,-,-,TRBV5-1,TGCGCCAGCAGCTTAGGCCAGAAGGTCTATGGCTACACCTTC,CASSLGQKVYGYTF
TRBJ2-2,-,-,TRBV9,TGTGCCAGCAGCGTAGGGGGGACTCTAAGCGGGGAGCTGTTTTTT,CASSVGGTLSGELFF
TRBJ2-1,TRBD1,-,TRBV5-4,TGTGCCAGCAGCTTGGAGTCAGGGGGCGCCTACAATGAGCAGTTCTTC,CASSLESGGAYNEQFF
TRBJ1-1,-,-,TRBV11-2,TGTGCCAGCAGCTTAGGACAGTCGAACACTGAAGCTTTCTTT,CASSLGQSNTEAFF
TRBJ1-1,-,-,TRBV6-5,TGTGCCAGCAGCCTCGACCGGGAAGCTTTCTTT,CASSLDREAFF
TRBJ2-3,-,-,TRBV7-9,TGTGCCAGCAGCTTAGTGATGGGGGGAAGCACAGATACGCAGTATTTT,CASSLVMGGSTDTQYF
TRBJ1-1,-,-,TRBV10-3,TGTGCCATCAGTGAGCCGGGGGGGAACACTGAAGCTTTCTTT,CAISEPGGNTEAFF